Shown below are 14 T cell receptor beta chains from a single sample sequenced in a study of T cell clones after liver transplantation. The data were produced by immunoSEQ multiplex PCR, yet TCRdb's version contains in-frame clones alone and is incomplete. The table shows tens of thousands of clones, with 80% occurring only once. Sample: CD4+ T cells from blood, taken 12 months after liver transplant. Receptors were obtained from a human patient who received a liver transplant. The T cells may partly be graft donor cells.

The V gene is TRBV2, the J gene TRBJ1-2; D is ambiguous. V lost 5 bases and J lost 4, with 14 bases in between. Germline assignment: CDR1 SNHLY and CDR2 FYNNEI. The CDR3 is made up of 14 amino acids. The CDR3 loop is CASSPSTDLYGYTF. The DNA of the CDR3 is TGTGCCAGCAGTCCATCGACGGACCTCTATGGCTACACCTTC.

The rearrangement joins TRBV28 to TRBJ1-1, with D hard to call. Germline CDR1 MDHEN, CDR2 SYDVKM. This CDR3 region has 13 residues. Trimming shortened V by 5 bases and J by 0 bases, and 7 bases separated the two germline ends. The CDR3 nucleotides are TGTGCCAGCAGTATCCCAATGAACACTGAAGCTTTCTTT. It translates to CASSIPMNTEAFF.

The rearrangement uses TRBV5-6 and TRBJ1-1; perhaps TRBD1 as D (6 bases). The CDR3 contains 16 residues. Trimming pared 0 bases from V and 2 bases from J, leaving 14 bases between. Germline lookup yields CDR1 SGHDT and CDR2 YYEEEE. This chain's CDR3 is CASSLARGQRNTEAFF. CDR3 sequence (DNA): TGTGCCAGCAGCTTGGCCCGGGGGCAGAGAAACACTGAAGCTTTCTTT. The whole variable domain, filled in from reference TRBV5-6 and TRBJ1-1, reads DAGVTQSPTHLIKTRGQQVTLRCSPKSGHDTVSWYQQALGQGPQFIFQYYEEEERQRGNFPDRFSGHQFPNYSSELNVNALLLGDSALYLCASSLARGQRNTEAFFGQGTRLTVV.

This chain joins TRBV23-1 and TRBJ2-5, with TRBD2 matching over 9 bases. TRBV23-1 qualifies as an ORF whose function is uncertain. V lost 0 bases and J lost 0; bases outside the gene matches: 14. CDR3 length: 20 residues. CDR3: CASSQSRKPGLALYQETQYF. Written as DNA, the CDR3 is TGCGCCAGCAGTCAATCGAGGAAACCGGGACTAGCCCTGTACCAAGAGACCCAGTACTTC.

This clone occurred a few times. This rearrangement joins TRBV11-3 to TRBJ1-1, with D possibly matching TRBD1 (6 bases). V was cut by 5 bases and J by 1 base, with 14 bases left in between. CDR1 is SGHNT, CDR2 YENEEA, per germline. The CDR3 totals 15 residues. For the CDR3, the DNA is TGTGCCAGCAGCAGGTCAGGGGCCCCGAACACTGAAGCTTTCTTT. It translates to CASSRSGAPNTEAFF.

V is TRBV19 and J is TRBJ2-7; D may match TRBD1 or TRBD2 (7 bases each). CDR1 is LNHDA, CDR2 SQIVND, per germline (reference sequence). Trimming cost V 0 bases and J 2 bases, with 14 bases left between them. CDR3 length equals 16 residues. CDR3 region: CASSIEGGGPPYEQYF. DNA of the CDR3: TGTGCCAGTAGTATAGAGGGAGGGGGCCCCCCCTACGAGCAGTACTTC.

The CDR3, as DNA: TGTGCCAGCAGTGAATTAGGTTCGGCGGTCCAAGAGACCCAGTACTTC. Translated, it gives CASSELGSAVQETQYF. This chain connects TRBV25-1 to TRBJ2-5; D gene ambiguous. Germline V gives CDR1 MGHDK, CDR2 SYGVNS. With 1 base removed from V and 1 base from J, the gap between germline ends came to 13 bases. CDR3 size: 16 residues.

The rearrangement links TRBV9 to TRBJ2-7, with 9 positions matching TRBD2. This CDR3 is built from 15 residues. Germline CDR1 SGDLS, CDR2 YYNGEE. The J segment lost 2 bases and the V segment lost 2 bases, leaving 5 bases of the junction unmatched. The CDR3 protein is CASSVSTSGTYEQYF. CDR3 sequence (DNA): TGTGCCAGCAGCGTTTCGACTAGCGGAACCTACGAGCAGTACTTC. The whole variable domain, remainder taken from reference TRBV9 and TRBJ2-7, is DSGVTQTPKHLITATGQRVTLRCSPRSGDLSVYWYQQSLDQGLQFLIQYYNGEERAKGNILERFSAQQFPDLHSELNLSSLELGDSALYFCASSVSTSGTYEQYFGPGTRLTVT.

The rearrangement links TRBV5-4 to TRBJ2-4; D is perhaps TRBD1 or TRBD2 (5 bases each). Germline V gene sequence: CDR1 SGHNT, CDR2 YYREEE (reference sequence). This CDR3 comprises 13 residues. Trimming cost V 2 bases and J 8 bases, with 11 bases left between them. This chain's CDR3 is CASSLGQGDIQYF. For the CDR3, the DNA is TGTGCCAGCAGCTTAGGTCAGGGAGACATTCAGTACTTC.

This chain connects TRBV5-4 to TRBJ2-1; 9 bases line up with TRBD2. V was clipped by 2 bases and J by 9 bases; unmatched bases: 3. Germline CDR1 reads SGHNT; CDR2 reads YYREEE (reference sequence). CDR3 length equals 13 residues. The CDR3 DNA follows: TGTGCCAGCAGCTTTCGCGGGAGGGGTGAGCAGTTCTTC. This sequence encodes CASSFRGRGEQFF.

V and J are TRBV10-1 and TRBJ2-7; possibly TRBD2 for D (5 bases). The V and J ends lost 2 bases and 4 bases respectively, with 9 bases between them. Germline V gene data show CDR1 as WNHNN and CDR2 as SYGVQD (reference sequence). The CDR3 sequence is 13 residues long. CDR3 coding DNA: TGCGCCAGCAGTGAGCCCCCGGGGTACGAGCAGTACTTC. It translates to CASSEPPGYEQYF.

The chain uses TRBV5-1 and TRBJ2-7, with 11 bases matching TRBD1. The germline V gene has CDR1 SGHRS and CDR2 YFSETQ. The length of the CDR3 is 14 residues. The ends lost 3 bases at V and 7 bases at J; junction bases unmatched: 6. In nucleotides, the CDR3 is TGCGCCAGCAGCTGGGACAGGGGGAAAGAGGAGCAGTACTTC. This sequence encodes CASSWDRGKEEQYF.

The chain employs TRBV5-5 and TRBJ2-5; D possibly corresponds to TRBD1 (6 bases). Germline-derived CDR1 and CDR2 are SGHKS and YYEKEE (reference sequence). The CDR3 spans 13 residues. V was clipped by 0 bases and J by 6 bases, with 9 bases between them. The CDR3 protein is CASSLGGLQTQYF. The CDR3 bases are TGTGCCAGCAGCTTGGGGGGGCTGCAGACCCAGTACTTC.

This rearrangement joins TRBV19 to TRBJ1-2; D is ambiguous. Germline CDR1 reads LNHDA; CDR2 reads SQIVND (reference sequence). V lost 4 bases to trimming and J lost 2 bases, with 8 bases between them. The CDR3 runs 13 residues. The CDR3 DNA follows: TGTGCCAGTAGTAGCCCGCCGAACTATGGCTACACCTTC. It yields the protein CASSSPPNYGYTF.